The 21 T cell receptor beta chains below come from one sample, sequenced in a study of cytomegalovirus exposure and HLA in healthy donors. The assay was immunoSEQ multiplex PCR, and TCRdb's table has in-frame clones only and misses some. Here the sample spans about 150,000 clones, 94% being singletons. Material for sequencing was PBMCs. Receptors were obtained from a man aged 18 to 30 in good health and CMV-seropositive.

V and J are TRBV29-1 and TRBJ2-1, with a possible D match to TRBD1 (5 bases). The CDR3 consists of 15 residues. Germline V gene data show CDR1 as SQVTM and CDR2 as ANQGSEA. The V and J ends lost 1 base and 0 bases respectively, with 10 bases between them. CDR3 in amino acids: CSVEGHRSSYNEQFF. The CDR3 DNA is TGCAGCGTTGAAGGACACAGGAGCTCCTACAATGAGCAGTTCTTC.

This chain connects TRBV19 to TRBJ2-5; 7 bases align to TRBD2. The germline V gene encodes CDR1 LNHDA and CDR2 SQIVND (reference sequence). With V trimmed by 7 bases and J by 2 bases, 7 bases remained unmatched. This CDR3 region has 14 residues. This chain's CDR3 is CASTPGGKQETQYF. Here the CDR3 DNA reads TGTGCCAGTACCCCGGGAGGAAAACAAGAGACCCAGTACTTC.

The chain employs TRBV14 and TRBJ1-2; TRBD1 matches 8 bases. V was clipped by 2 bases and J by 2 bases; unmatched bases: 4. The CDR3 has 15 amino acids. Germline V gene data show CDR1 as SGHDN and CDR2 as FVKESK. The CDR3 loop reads CASSQSGQGNYGYTF. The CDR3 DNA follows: TGTGCCAGCAGCCAAAGCGGACAGGGCAACTATGGCTACACCTTC.

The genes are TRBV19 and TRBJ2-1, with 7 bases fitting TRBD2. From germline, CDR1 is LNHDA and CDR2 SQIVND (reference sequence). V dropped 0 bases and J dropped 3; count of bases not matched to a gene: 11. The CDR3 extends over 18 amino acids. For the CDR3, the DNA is TGTGCCAGTAGTATAGAAACCCCAAGCGGGAACCTCTACAATGAGCAGTTCTTC. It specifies CASSIETPSGNLYNEQFF.

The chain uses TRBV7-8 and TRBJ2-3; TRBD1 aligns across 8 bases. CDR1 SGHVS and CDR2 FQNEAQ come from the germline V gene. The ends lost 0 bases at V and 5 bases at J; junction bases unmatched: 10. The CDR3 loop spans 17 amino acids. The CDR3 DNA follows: TGTGCCAGCAGCTTAGCGCGAGGGGCAGGGGGCCTAGATACGCAGTATTTT. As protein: CASSLARGAGGLDTQYF.

The CDR3 loop reads CASSFGTGELFF. CDR3 nucleotides: TGTGCCAGCAGCTTCGGCACCGGGGAGCTGTTTTTT. The genes are TRBV13 and TRBJ2-2, with D unclear. The CDR3 covers 12 residues. Germline V gene data show CDR1 as PRHDT and CDR2 as FYEKMQ (reference sequence). Trimming left V 3 bases short and J 4 bases short, with 3 bases between. Full variable domain (remainder filled in from reference TRBV13 and TRBJ2-2): AAGVIQSPRHLIKEKRETATLKCYPIPRHDTVYWYQQGPGQDPQFLISFYEKMQSDKGSIPDRFSAQQFSDYHSELNMSSLELGDSALYFCASSFGTGELFFGEGSRLTVL.

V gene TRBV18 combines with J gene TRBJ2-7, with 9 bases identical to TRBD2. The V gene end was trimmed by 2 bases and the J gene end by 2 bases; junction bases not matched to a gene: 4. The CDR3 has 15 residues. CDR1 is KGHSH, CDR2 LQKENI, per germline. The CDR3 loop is CASSPSSGGTYEQYF. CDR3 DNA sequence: TGTGCCAGCTCACCATCCAGCGGGGGGACCTACGAGCAGTACTTC.

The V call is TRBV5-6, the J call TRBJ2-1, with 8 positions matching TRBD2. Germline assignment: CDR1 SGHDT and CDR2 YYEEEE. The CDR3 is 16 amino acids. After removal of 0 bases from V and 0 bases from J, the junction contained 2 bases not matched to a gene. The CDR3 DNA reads TGTGCCAGCAGCTTGGTGGGACTAGGCTCCTACAATGAGCAGTTCTTC. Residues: CASSLVGLGSYNEQFF.

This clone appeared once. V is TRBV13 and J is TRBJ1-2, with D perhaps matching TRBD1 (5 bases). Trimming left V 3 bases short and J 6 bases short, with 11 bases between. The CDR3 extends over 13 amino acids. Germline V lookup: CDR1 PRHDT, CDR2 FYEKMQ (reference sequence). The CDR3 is CASSLTEVNGYTF. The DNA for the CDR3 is TGTGCCAGCAGCTTGACAGAAGTCAATGGCTACACCTTC. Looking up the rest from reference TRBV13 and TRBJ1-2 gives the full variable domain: AAGVIQSPRHLIKEKRETATLKCYPIPRHDTVYWYQQGPGQDPQFLISFYEKMQSDKGSIPDRFSAQQFSDYHSELNMSSLELGDSALYFCASSLTEVNGYTFGSGTRLTVV.

CDR3 DNA: TGTGCCAGCAGCCGAGGACTAGCGGGAGTTACTGAGCAGTTCTTC. Its protein product is CASSRGLAGVTEQFF. The chain is built from TRBV7-2 and TRBJ2-1, with 13 bases matching TRBD2. Per germline, CDR1 SGHTA and CDR2 FQGNSA. The CDR3 runs to 15 residues. Trimming at V came to 5 bases and at J to 9 bases, leaving 7 bases not matched to a gene.

CDR3 bases: TGTGCCAGCAGGCGGACAGTTAGATACAATGAGCAGTTCTTC. Translation: CASRRTVRYNEQFF. The chain carries TRBV2 and TRBJ2-1, with D maybe TRBD1 (6 bases). This CDR3 is 14 amino acids long. With 6 bases removed from V and 4 bases from J, the gap between germline ends came to 13 bases. The germline CDR1 and CDR2 sequences are SNHLY and FYNNEI.

As DNA, the CDR3 is TGTGCCAGCAGTGGAATAGCGGGAGGTAACTACGAGCAGTACTTC. Its protein product is CASSGIAGGNYEQYF. V usage is TRBV6-1 and J usage is TRBJ2-7, with 10 bases identical to TRBD2. This CDR3 region has 15 residues. In germline, CDR1 is MNHNS, CDR2 SASEGT. V lost 4 bases, J lost 3 bases, and 6 bases stayed unmatched.

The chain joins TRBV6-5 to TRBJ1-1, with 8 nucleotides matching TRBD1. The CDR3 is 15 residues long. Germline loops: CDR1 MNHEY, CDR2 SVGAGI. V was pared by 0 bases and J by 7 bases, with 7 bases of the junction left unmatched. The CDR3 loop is CASSYSNQGASEAFF. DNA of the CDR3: TGTGCCAGCAGTTACTCGAACCAGGGGGCAAGTGAAGCTTTCTTT.

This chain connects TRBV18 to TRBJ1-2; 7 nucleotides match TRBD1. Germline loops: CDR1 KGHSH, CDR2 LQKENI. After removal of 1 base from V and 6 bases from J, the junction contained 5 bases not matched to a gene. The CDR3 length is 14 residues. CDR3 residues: CASSPRQGVDGYTF. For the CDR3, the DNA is TGTGCCAGCTCACCACGGCAGGGGGTTGATGGCTACACCTTC.

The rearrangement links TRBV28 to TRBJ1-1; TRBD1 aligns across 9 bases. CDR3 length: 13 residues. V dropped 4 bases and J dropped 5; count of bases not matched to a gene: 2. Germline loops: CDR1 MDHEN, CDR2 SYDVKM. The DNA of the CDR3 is TGTGCCAGCAGTTGGACAGGGGTGACTGAAGCTTTCTTT. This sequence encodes CASSWTGVTEAFF.

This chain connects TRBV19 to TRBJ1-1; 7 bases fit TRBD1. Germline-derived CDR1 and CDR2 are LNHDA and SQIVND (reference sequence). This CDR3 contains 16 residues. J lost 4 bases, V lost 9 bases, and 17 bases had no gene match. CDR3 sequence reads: CASEINGRGMGTEAFF. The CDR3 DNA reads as TGTGCCAGCGAAATAAACGGCAGGGGGATGGGCACTGAAGCTTTCTTT.

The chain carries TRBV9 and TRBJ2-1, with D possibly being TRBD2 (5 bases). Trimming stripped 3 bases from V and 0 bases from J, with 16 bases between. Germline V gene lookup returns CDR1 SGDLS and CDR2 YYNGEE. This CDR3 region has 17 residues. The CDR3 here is CASSGTRLPYSYNEQFF. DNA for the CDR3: TGTGCCAGCAGCGGTACTAGGCTTCCCTACTCCTACAATGAGCAGTTCTTC.

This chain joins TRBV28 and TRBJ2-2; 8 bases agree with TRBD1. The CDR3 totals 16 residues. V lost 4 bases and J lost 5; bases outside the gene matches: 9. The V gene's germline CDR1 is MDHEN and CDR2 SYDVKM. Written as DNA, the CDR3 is TGTGCCAGCAGTTCAACCGGGACAGGACTTACCGGGGAGCTGTTTTTT. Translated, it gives CASSSTGTGLTGELFF.

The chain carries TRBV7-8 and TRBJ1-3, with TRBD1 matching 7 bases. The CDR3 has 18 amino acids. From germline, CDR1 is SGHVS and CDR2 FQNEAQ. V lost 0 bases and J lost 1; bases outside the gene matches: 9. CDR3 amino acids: CASSLASQGQISGNTIYF. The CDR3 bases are TGTGCCAGCAGCTTAGCGAGTCAGGGACAGATATCTGGAAACACCATATATTTT.

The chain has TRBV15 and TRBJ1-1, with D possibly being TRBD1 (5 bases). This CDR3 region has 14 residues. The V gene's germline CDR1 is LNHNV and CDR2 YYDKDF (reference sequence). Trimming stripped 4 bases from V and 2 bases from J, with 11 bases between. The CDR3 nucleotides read TGTGCCACCAGCAACCTCACAGGTAACACTGAAGCTTTCTTT. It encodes CATSNLTGNTEAFF.

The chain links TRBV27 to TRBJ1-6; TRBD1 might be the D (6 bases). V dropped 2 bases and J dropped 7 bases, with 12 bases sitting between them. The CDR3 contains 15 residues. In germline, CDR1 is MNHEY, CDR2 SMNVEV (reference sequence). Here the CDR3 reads CASSLQQGWNSPLHF. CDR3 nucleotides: TGTGCCAGCAGTTTACAACAGGGTTGGAATTCACCCCTCCACTTT.